A single T cell receptor beta chain is shown here with its context. Here immunoSEQ multiplex PCR was the method, and the copy in TCRdb shows in-frame clones only, minus some. This sample has about 210,000 clones; more than 75% occur once, and the top ten carry around 6%. This specimen belongs to a study of blood T cell repertoires in COVID-19. Study background: There were acute and convalescent COVID-19 samples, and they came from the United States, Italy and Spain. PBMCs, B-cell-depleted T cells, or T cells provided the cDNA or gDNA that made up the material.

This CDR3 is 16 amino acids long. Germline-derived CDR1 and CDR2 are LNHDA and SQIVND (reference sequence). Trimming cost V 5 bases and J 8 bases; bases outside gene matches: 14. The sample was PBMCs or T cells enriched from blood (not recorded which). This chain uses TRBV19 with TRBJ1-4, with 7 positions matching TRBD1. The source is a man in his forties with acute COVID-19. CDR3: CASSAGQLRKGEKLFF. The CDR3 bases are TGTGCCAGTAGTGCGGGACAGTTGAGAAAAGGCGAAAAACTGTTTTTT.